This record looks at one TCR beta chain sequence and its context. Its antigen is unidentified. This specimen belongs to a study of CD8+ T cells in alopecia areata. Overall study: Treated patients swallowed 5 to 10 mg of oral tofacitinib twice daily. Study results and caveats: Scalp sample sequencing also detects resident alphabeta T cells of normal skin. Alopecia totalis/universalis scalp especially showed more expanded CD8+ clones than normal scalp.

The CDR3 is 11 residues long. V was trimmed by 10 bases and J by 5 bases, leaving 11 bases between them. Germline V gene lookup returns CDR1 SEHNR and CDR2 FQNEAQ (reference sequence). Extraction of RNA preceded its reverse transcription into cDNA, which served as the sequencing template. Sequencing used immunoSEQ multiplex PCR; TCRdb keeps in-frame clones, though not all of them. The table shows 180,000 or so clones, with around 64% occurring only once. Alopecia areata patients had lesional scalp punch biopsies and peripheral blood taken from them. The TCR was taken from a human donor with alopecia areata. Sequenced material: CD8+ T cells sorted from blood, taken at week 0. The chain recombines TRBV7-9 with TRBJ1-2; D remains unclear. The CDR3 region has the DNA TGTGCCACCATCGCGGGGTATGGCTACACCTTC. This sequence encodes CATIAGYGYTF.